The present T cell receptor beta chain was sequenced within a study of cytomegalovirus exposure and HLA in healthy donors. The CDR3 consists of 15 residues. CDR1 and CDR2 from the germline V gene are KGHSH and LQKENI. V was clipped by 4 bases and J by 3 bases; unmatched bases: 3. 60 Vbeta and 13 Jbeta primers were used in PCR. The assay was immunoSEQ multiplex PCR, and TCRdb's table has in-frame clones only and misses some. Among approximately 150,000 clones listed, about four fifths were seen once. The chain links TRBV18 to TRBJ2-1, with 10 bases matching TRBD2. The sample taken for sequencing was PBMCs. The sequence came from a man in his thirties or forties in good health and CMV-seropositive. The CDR3 loop is CASSRAGGYYNEQFF. CDR3 DNA sequence: TGTGCCAGCTCACGAGCGGGAGGGTACTACAATGAGCAGTTCTTC.